One sample yielded the 26 T cell receptor beta chains listed below, sequenced in a study of T cell repertoires in cytomegalovirus infection. One entry per CDR3 protein results from TCRdb running MiXCR on the reads. The sample lists around 450,000 distinct CDR3 sequences; around 32% were seen once. Sequenced sample: PBMCs. The receptor source for this set is a human donor in good health (CMV status not recorded). Some clones in this sample may be carry-over from other donors' samples.

A few counts support this clonotype. V is TRBV11-2 and J is TRBJ2-3; TRBD2 agrees at 10 bases. Germline-derived CDR1 and CDR2 are SGHAT and FQNNGV. The CDR3 runs 14 residues. Trimming took 5 bases from V and 4 from J; bases not matched to a gene: 3. For the CDR3, the DNA is TGTGCCAGCAGCCCGGGACTAGCGCCAGATACGCAGTATTTT. As protein: CASSPGLAPDTQYF.

This rearrangement joins TRBV28 to TRBJ2-7, with TRBD1 identical over 8 bases. V trimming: 6 bases; J trimming: 13 bases; junction bases outside the gene matches: 11. This CDR3 has 12 residues. Germline loops: CDR1 MDHEN, CDR2 SYDVKM. The CDR3 DNA reads as TGTGCCAGCAGGCTTGGACAGGGACGTCATTACTTC. Residues: CASRLGQGRHYF.

This clonotype came up a few times. J is TRBJ1-4 and V is TRBV6-6; a possible D gene is TRBD1 (5 bases). The germline V gene encodes CDR1 MNHNY and CDR2 SVGAGI (reference sequence). With 2 bases removed from V and 8 bases from J, the gap between germline ends came to 12 bases. This CDR3 contains 14 residues. CDR3 in amino acids: CASSYRDAEEKLFF. For the CDR3, the DNA is TGTGCCAGCAGTTACAGGGACGCGGAGGAAAAACTGTTTTTT.

Many counts were recorded for this clonotype. The gene calls are TRBV7-2 and TRBJ2-5; 12 nucleotides match TRBD2. The CDR3 extends over 20 amino acids. Germline CDR1 reads SGHTA; CDR2 reads FQGNSA. J gave up 1 base and V 6 bases, and 18 bases lay outside the gene matches. The CDR3 nucleotides are TGTGCCAGCAGTTCTAGCGGGGGGGCCCAAACACGTTATTTCCAAGAGACCCAGTACTTC. It encodes CASSSSGGAQTRYFQETQYF.

The sample holds many counts of this clonotype. The V gene is TRBV7-2, the J gene TRBJ2-2, with 10 nucleotides matching TRBD2. The CDR3 is made up of 15 amino acids. With 3 bases clipped from V and 9 bases from J, the junction kept 7 bases outside the gene matches. Germline CDR1 reads SGHTA; CDR2 reads FQGNSA. CDR3 protein: CASSLGAGGRRELFF. CDR3 bases: TGTGCCAGCAGCTTGGGAGCGGGGGGGCGCCGGGAGCTGTTTTTT.

This clonotype was seen many times. V gene TRBV7-2 combines with J gene TRBJ2-3, with unresolved D. CDR1 and CDR2 from the germline V gene are SGHTA and FQGNSA. The CDR3 contains 12 residues. V lost 5 bases, J lost 11 bases, and 14 bases lay in between. CDR3 DNA: TGTGCCAGCAGCGCACCTGACGGCTGGCAGTATTTT. Its protein is CASSAPDGWQYF.

The chain is built from TRBV6-1 and TRBJ2-5; D may be TRBD1 or TRBD2 (5 bases each). Germline V CDR1 and CDR2: MNHNS, SASEGT. The CDR3 has 16 amino acids. V was cut by 10 bases and J by 1 base, with 22 bases left in between. As DNA, the CDR3 is TGTGCCATCCGTCCTCTGGGGACGGCCGCCCAAGAGACCCAGTACTTC. It yields the protein CAIRPLGTAAQETQYF.

This clonotype turned up a few times. J is TRBJ1-2 and V is TRBV4-1; a possible D gene is TRBD1 (5 bases). The CDR3 loop spans 14 amino acids. V lost 4 bases to trimming and J lost 7 bases, with 16 bases between them. CDR1 is MGHRA, CDR2 YSYEKL, per germline. In DNA form, the CDR3 reads TGCGCCAGCAGCCCCACACAGACAGATAGTGGCTACACCTTC. This encodes CASSPTQTDSGYTF.

For this clonotype: A read error may produce the germline difference seen at one junction end. The chain is built from TRBV28 and TRBJ2-7, with D perhaps TRBD1 (5 bases). Germline V lookup: CDR1 MDHEN, CDR2 SYDVKM. The CDR3 length is 13 residues. CDR3 protein: CASSPNWGYVQYF. The CDR3 DNA reads as TGTGCCAGCAGTCCGAACTGGGGCTACGTGCAGTACTTC.

The rearrangement links TRBV27 to TRBJ2-7; TRBD1 is a possible D gene (6 bases). V was cut by 4 bases and J by 6 bases, with 16 bases left in between. CDR1 is MNHEY, CDR2 SMNVEV, per germline (reference sequence). This CDR3 has 14 amino acids. The CDR3 bases are TGTGCCAGCAGTTCCCGGACAGTACTTGGCGAGCAGTACTTC. This sequence encodes CASSSRTVLGEQYF.

This clonotype was seen a few times. The chain employs TRBV18 and TRBJ1-2; 9 bases are a match to TRBD1. The CDR3 has 16 residues. J was trimmed by 0 bases and V by 3 bases; bases with no gene match: 5. Germline CDR1 is KGHSH and CDR2 is LQKENI. The CDR3 loop is CASSPGWTGANYGYTF. The CDR3 bases are TGTGCCAGCTCACCGGGATGGACAGGGGCTAACTATGGCTACACCTTC.

V and J are TRBV6-5 and TRBJ1-3; possible D gene TRBD1, 6 bases. The germline V gene encodes CDR1 MNHEY and CDR2 SVGAGI. This CDR3 comprises 14 residues. Trimming left V 6 bases short and J 2 bases short, with 11 bases between. CDR3 DNA: TGTGCCAGCAGCAAGGGACACCCTGGAAACACCATATATTTT. This encodes CASSKGHPGNTIYF.

The gene calls are TRBV20-1 and TRBJ1-5; TRBD1 agrees at 9 bases. The CDR3 totals 18 residues. Germline V gene lookup returns CDR1 DFQATT and CDR2 SNEGSKA (reference sequence). With 2 bases clipped from V and 5 bases from J, the junction kept 16 bases outside the gene matches. CDR3 DNA: TGCAGTGCTAGACCTATGGGGCGACAGGGGGGAACCGATCAGCCCCAGCATTTT. This encodes CSARPMGRQGGTDQPQHF.

This clonotype was counted a few times. The chain combines TRBV5-5 with TRBJ2-7, with D perhaps TRBD1 (6 bases). V was cut by 1 base and J by 5 bases, with 10 bases left in between. This CDR3 is built from 13 residues. Germline assignment: CDR1 SGHKS and CDR2 YYEKEE (reference sequence). The chain's CDR3 is CASSLQGSHEQYF. The CDR3 DNA follows: TGTGCCAGCAGCTTGCAGGGGTCCCACGAGCAGTACTTC.

This clonotype has ten or more counts. The CDR3 protein is CASGTSGGPTEWYF. The CDR3 nucleotides are TGTGCCAGCGGGACTAGCGGGGGGCCGACTGAGTGGTATTTT. The gene calls are TRBV7-2 and TRBJ2-3; 15 positions match TRBD2. Germline-derived CDR1 and CDR2 are SGHTA and FQGNSA. V lost 8 bases to trimming and J lost 14 bases; unmatched junction nucleotides: 11. This CDR3 contains 14 residues.

The chain uses TRBV7-9 and TRBJ2-7, with D tentatively TRBD1 (6 bases). CDR3 size: 15 residues. Trimming stripped 5 bases from V and 6 bases from J, with 20 bases between. Germline V CDR1 and CDR2: SEHNR, FQNEAQ (reference sequence). The CDR3 nucleotides are TGTGCCAGCAGCCCTAGCAGGGGCAGGGTTGCCGAGCAGTACTTC. Translation: CASSPSRGRVAEQYF.

Ten or more counts support this clonotype. The chain combines TRBV7-6 with TRBJ2-5; TRBD2 matches 11 bases. The CDR3 consists of 18 residues. The ends lost 1 base at V and 5 bases at J; junction bases unmatched: 12. Germline CDR1 and CDR2: SGHVS and FNYEAQ. The CDR3 reads CASSLVRLAGGRAETQYF. The DNA of the CDR3 is TGTGCCAGCAGCTTAGTTCGCCTAGCGGGGGGCCGCGCGGAGACCCAGTACTTC.

This clonotype was observed a handful of times. The chain's CDR3 is CASSSPLSGNTIYF. CDR3 in DNA: TGTGCCAGCAGCTCCCCCCTCTCTGGAAACACCATATATTTT. This rearrangement joins TRBV7-6 to TRBJ1-3; D gene ambiguous. The V and J ends lost 4 bases and 0 bases respectively, with 7 bases between them. The CDR3 has 14 amino acids. The germline V gene has CDR1 SGHVS and CDR2 FNYEAQ.

V usage is TRBV12-3 or TRBV12-4 and J usage is TRBJ1-1; D is uncertain. Trimming removed 5 bases at V and 0 bases at J, with 22 bases between. The CDR3 totals 18 residues. In DNA form, the CDR3 reads TGTGCCAGCAGTGACCAAGACCCTAAGGCGGGTATGAACACTGAAGCTTTCTTT. Translation gives CASSDQDPKAGMNTEAFF.

This clonotype was counted ten times or more. This chain connects TRBV7-2 to TRBJ2-2; 8 bases map to TRBD1. The CDR3 consists of 17 residues. The germline CDR1 and CDR2 sequences are SGHTA and FQGNSA. V lost 5 bases, J lost 6 bases, and 14 bases stayed unmatched. CDR3 region: CASSIPPDRAGPGELFF. In DNA, the CDR3 is TGTGCCAGCAGCATACCCCCGGACAGGGCAGGGCCCGGGGAGCTGTTTTTT.

This chain joins TRBV4-2 and TRBJ1-2; D is unresolved. Germline V gene lookup returns CDR1 LGHNA and CDR2 YNFKEQ. The CDR3 is made up of 16 amino acids. V lost 3 bases and J lost 3, with 17 bases in between. CDR3 sequence reads: CASSHSILAADYGYTF. DNA for the CDR3: TGTGCCAGCAGCCATTCCATCTTGGCAGCCGACTATGGCTACACCTTC.

As for this clonotype: A read error is likely, as this CDR3 ends without the conserved phenylalanine or tryptophan. The chain joins TRBV7-8 to TRBJ2-7; maybe TRBD2 (5 bases). The CDR3 is made up of 12 amino acids. Looked up from germline, CDR1 is SGHVS and CDR2 is FQNEAQ. The CDR3 DNA reads TGTGCAAGCAGCCAACTAGGGAACGAGCAGTACTGT. Translating gives CASSQLGNEQYC.

CDR3 coding DNA: TGCAGTGCTGCCGGGCAGGGGAATTTTAACATTCAGTACTTC. Amino acids: CSAAGQGNFNIQYF. V is TRBV20-1 and J is TRBJ2-4; perhaps TRBD1 as D (6 bases). This CDR3 region has 14 residues. CDR1 is DFQATT, CDR2 SNEGSKA, per germline (reference sequence). Trimming removed 5 bases from V and 7 bases from J, with 18 bases in between.

This clonotype was seen more than once but under ten times. The chain links TRBV6-2 or TRBV6-3 to TRBJ2-3; D unresolved. The germline V gene has CDR1 MNHEY and CDR2 SVGEGT. The CDR3 has 12 amino acids. The ends were cut back, 0 bases at V and 4 bases at J, with 2 bases in the middle. CDR3 sequence reads: CASSYSPDTQYF. CDR3 nucleotides: TGTGCCAGCAGTTACTCCCCAGATACGCAGTATTTT.

The V and J genes are TRBV3-1 and TRBJ2-3; TRBD1 is a possible D gene (5 bases). V lost 2 bases to trimming and J lost 4 bases, with 13 bases between them. The germline CDR1 and CDR2 sequences are LGHDT and YNNKEL (reference sequence). The CDR3 runs to 15 residues. CDR3 loop: CASSQQGWVADTQYF. The CDR3 region has the DNA TGTGCCAGCAGCCAACAGGGTTGGGTAGCAGATACGCAGTATTTT.

Ten or more counts support this clonotype. This chain links TRBV7-9 with TRBJ1-5; 7 bases fit TRBD1. This CDR3 contains 14 residues. Trimming took 0 bases from V and 6 from J; bases not matched to a gene: 2. Germline lookup yields CDR1 SEHNR and CDR2 FQNEAQ (reference sequence). CDR3 DNA sequence: TGTGCCAGCAGCTTAGCAGGGGGCTTTCAGCCCCAGCATTTT. Its translation is CASSLAGGFQPQHF.